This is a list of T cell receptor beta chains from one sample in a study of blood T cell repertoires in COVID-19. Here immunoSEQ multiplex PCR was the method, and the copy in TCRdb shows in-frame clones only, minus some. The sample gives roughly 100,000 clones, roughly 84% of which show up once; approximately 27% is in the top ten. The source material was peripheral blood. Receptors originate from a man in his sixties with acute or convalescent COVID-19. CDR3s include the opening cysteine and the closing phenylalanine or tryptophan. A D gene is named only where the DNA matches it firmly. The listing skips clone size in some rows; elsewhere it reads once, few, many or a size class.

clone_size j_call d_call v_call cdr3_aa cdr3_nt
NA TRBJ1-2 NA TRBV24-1 CATSGTETNYGYTF TGTGCCACCAGTGGCACAGAAACTAACTATGGCTACACCTTC
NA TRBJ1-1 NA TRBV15 CATSQRQVRGTEAFF TGTGCCACCAGCCAAAGACAGGTTCGGGGCACTGAAGCTTTCTTT
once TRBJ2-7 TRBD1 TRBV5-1 CASSLGQGRAYEQYF TGCGCCAGCAGCTTGGGACAGGGTCGGGCCTACGAGCAGTACTTC
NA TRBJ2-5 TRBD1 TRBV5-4 CASSLATGGLETQYF TGTGCCAGCAGCTTGGCTACAGGGGGCTTGGAGACCCAGTACTTC
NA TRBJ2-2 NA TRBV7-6 CASSETGHITGELFF TGTGCCAGCAGCGAAACGGGACATATCACCGGGGAGCTGTTTTTT
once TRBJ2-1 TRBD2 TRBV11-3 CASGASGRGDEQFF TGTGCCAGCGGAGCTAGCGGGAGAGGCGATGAGCAGTTCTTC
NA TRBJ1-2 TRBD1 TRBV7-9 CASSPGQGAIGYTF TGTGCCAGCAGCCCGGGACAGGGGGCGATTGGCTACACCTTC
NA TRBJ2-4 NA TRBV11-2 CASSLGGAGSAMLYF TGTGCCAGCAGCTTAGGAGGAGCCGGGAGTGCCATGTTGTACTTC
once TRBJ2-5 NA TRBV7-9 CASSWWGQGETQYF TGTGCCAGCAGCTGGTGGGGGCAGGGAGAGACCCAGTACTTC
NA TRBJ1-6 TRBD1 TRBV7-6 CASSLRSKGANSPLHF TGTGCCAGCAGCCTAAGAAGTAAGGGGGCGAATTCACCCCTCCACTTT
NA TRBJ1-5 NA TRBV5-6 CASSLWTVYSNQPQHF TGTGCCAGCAGCTTGTGGACAGTTTATAGCAATCAGCCCCAGCATTTT
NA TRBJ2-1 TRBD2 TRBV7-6 CASSLMFGGGIYNEQFF TGTGCCAGCAGCTTAATGTTTGGCGGGGGTATCTACAATGAGCAGTTCTTC
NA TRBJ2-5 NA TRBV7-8 CASTLQSGETQYF TGTGCCAGCACCCTCCAATCAGGGGAGACCCAGTACTTC
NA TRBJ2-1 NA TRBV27 CASSFLRGEQFF TGTGCCAGCAGTTTCCTGCGCGGTGAGCAGTTCTTC
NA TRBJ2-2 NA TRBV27 CASSRLVDRGELFF TGTGCCAGCAGCCGGCTAGTGGATCGGGGGGAGCTGTTTTTT
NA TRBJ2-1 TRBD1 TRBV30 CAWTKGAHEQFF TGTGCCTGGACGAAGGGGGCCCATGAGCAGTTCTTC
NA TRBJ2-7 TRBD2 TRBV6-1 CASSAPGLAGSYEQYF TGTGCCAGCAGTGCACCGGGACTAGCGGGTTCCTACGAGCAGTACTTC
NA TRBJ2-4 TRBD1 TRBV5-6 CASSRRQGLQNIQYF TGTGCCAGCAGCCGCCGACAGGGGCTCCAAAACATTCAGTACTTC
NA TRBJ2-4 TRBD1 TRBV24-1 CATRQGVGIQYF TGTGCCACCAGACAGGGGGTAGGCATTCAGTACTTC